Detailed here is one TCR beta chain. Its antigen remains unidentified. The data stem from a study of shared clonotypes between healthy human individuals. The study, taken as a whole, reports: Naive subsets tended to show greater estimated richness than memory subsets. Researchers sampled only blood; tissue repertoires likely differ.

This CDR3 is 15 amino acids long. Germline V gene lookup returns CDR1 SGHRS and CDR2 YFSETQ. The V end was cut by 4 bases, the J end by 0 bases, with 11 bases between. A CD45RA-negative memory subset and a CD45RA+ naive subset were separated from the CD4+ cells. The method was immunoSEQ multiplex PCR; TCRdb's version includes in-frame clones alone and lacks a portion of them. Of hundreds of thousands of clones listed, almost 97% were seen once; the top ten hold about 0.057%. The rearrangement links TRBV5-1 to TRBJ1-5; possibly TRBD1 for D (6 bases). This TCR derives from a woman aged 25-40 years in good health. Sequencing was performed on naive CD4+ T cells sorted from blood. This sample's subset: CD45RA+ positively selected. In DNA form, the CDR3 reads TGCGCCAGCAGCAGGGGGGACGATAGCAATCAGCCCCAGCATTTT. Encoded protein: CASSRGDDSNQPQHF.